This T cell receptor (beta chain) was identified during a study of T cell changes during pregnancy in multiple sclerosis. Only in-frame clones appear in the TCRdb table, and some are missing; sequencing was by immunoSEQ multiplex PCR. The sample records tens of thousands of clones, approximately 89% being singletons. From germline, CDR1 is KGHSH and CDR2 LQKENI. The V and J ends lost 3 bases and 6 bases respectively, with 8 bases between them. CDR3 length: 12 residues. The clonotype was recovered from a female donor with multiple sclerosis, enrolled in a pregnancy study. Specimen: CD4+ T cells from peripheral blood mononuclear cells, collected in the second trimester of pregnancy. The J gene is TRBJ1-2, the V gene TRBV18; maybe TRBD1 (5 bases). In DNA form, the CDR3 reads TGTGCCAGCTCACCTAAGACAGATGGCTACACCTTC. Its translation: CASSPKTDGYTF.